The 3 T cell receptor beta chains below were found in one sample sequenced in a study of T cells after yellow fever vaccination. TCRdb reprocessed the 5' RACE reads via MiXCR and lists one record per CDR3 protein. This sample has a few hundred thousand distinct CDR3 sequences, with 4% found just once. This specimen consisted of PBMCs, obtained 5 days after the yellow fever booster vaccination. These receptors were obtained from a man between 18 and 35 years old who received the YFV17D yellow fever vaccine.

V and J are TRBV5-1 and TRBJ2-7, with D tentatively TRBD1 or TRBD2 (5 bases each). The CDR3 is 14 residues long. The V and J ends lost 3 bases and 3 bases respectively, with 13 bases between them. Germline loops: CDR1 SGHRS, CDR2 YFSETQ. CDR3 nucleotide sequence: TGCGCCAGCAGCTCTATGACAGAGGGCTACGAGCAGTACTTC. It specifies CASSSMTEGYEQYF.

This clonotype was recorded many times. The chain links TRBV6-2 or TRBV6-3 to TRBJ2-3, with D unclear. The germline V and J ends were trimmed by 8 bases and 1 base, with 19 bases remaining between them. The CDR3 spans 16 residues. Per germline, CDR1 MNHEY and CDR2 SVGEGT. CDR3 sequence: CASRFRSSLGTDTQYF. The CDR3 nucleotides are TGTGCCAGCCGCTTTCGGAGCTCGTTGGGCACAGATACGCAGTATTTT.

The gene calls are TRBV6-5 and TRBJ2-3; a weak D match, TRBD1 (6 bases). Germline V gene lookup returns CDR1 MNHEY and CDR2 SVGAGI. The CDR3 has 21 residues. Trimming took 0 bases from V and 4 from J, leaving 29 bases between them. This chain's CDR3 is CASSYSRLGIALQGFSDTQYF. CDR3 nucleotide sequence: TGTGCCAGCAGTTACTCTAGACTCGGGATTGCGCTTCAGGGGTTTTCAGATACGCAGTATTTT.